A selection of T cell receptor beta chains follows, all from one sample in a study of T-cell memory formation after mild COVID-19. TCRdb re-analysed the 5' RACE reads in MiXCR, keeping a single row per CDR3 protein. This sample yields about 560,000 distinct CDR3 sequences, of which 17% are seen a single time; roughly 8.2% belongs to the top ten. The sample taken for sequencing was PBMCs or a T cell subset sorted from them (not recorded which). These receptors came from an adult woman who had mild COVID-19 (a few samples of this study predate the infection). Cell type and time point are not known. Each CDR3 is given with its conserved first and last residue. The D gene is left open where the match is weak. Expanded clones get a size class; other rows say once, few or many, or leave the size out.

D gene	J gene	clone size	V gene	CDR3 protein	CDR3 DNA
-	TRBJ1-1	-	TRBV4-2	CASSDPGLNTEAFF	TGTGCCAGCAGCGACCCGGGACTAAACACTGAAGCTTTCTTT
-	TRBJ2-7	few	TRBV5-1	CASSLAAGVYEQYF	TGCGCCAGCAGCTTGGCGGCAGGCGTCTACGAGCAGTACTTC
-	TRBJ1-1	few	TRBV12-3/TRBV12-4	CASRLDSTNTEAFF	TGTGCCAGCAGGCTTGACTCGACGAACACTGAAGCTTTCTTT
TRBD2	TRBJ2-1	-	TRBV12-3/TRBV12-4	CASSLYPAGYPNNEQFF	TGTGCCAGCAGTTTATATCCAGCGGGGTATCCGAACAATGAGCAGTTCTTC
-	TRBJ1-4	-	TRBV12-3/TRBV12-4	CASSSRVGANEKLFF	TGTGCCAGCAGTTCCAGGGTTGGTGCTAATGAAAAACTGTTTTTT
TRBD2	TRBJ2-1	-	TRBV19	CASSILAGGSNNEQFF	TGTGCCAGTAGTATTCTAGCGGGAGGGAGTAACAATGAGCAGTTCTTC
TRBD2	TRBJ2-4	many	TRBV12-3/TRBV12-4	CASSFGRGNKNIQYF	TGTGCCAGCAGTTTCGGGAGGGGAAACAAAAACATTCAGTACTTC
TRBD1	TRBJ2-1	few	TRBV7-2	CASSLAAGTGYNEQFF	TGTGCCAGCAGCTTAGCTGCAGGGACAGGGTACAATGAGCAGTTCTTC
TRBD2	TRBJ2-1	-	TRBV2	CASRTSGLYYNEQFF	TGTGCCAGCAGGACTAGCGGTCTGTACTACAATGAGCAGTTCTTC
TRBD2	TRBJ2-1	-	TRBV3-1	CASSQDRLAGGEQFF	TGTGCCAGCAGCCAAGATCGACTAGCGGGGGGCGAGCAGTTCTTC
TRBD2	TRBJ2-3	-	TRBV7-3	CASSLKTLAASGYTDTQYF	TGTGCCAGCAGCTTAAAGACCTTGGCGGCTAGCGGATACACAGATACGCAGTATTTT
TRBD1	TRBJ2-5	few	TRBV7-3	CASSYRDREFGTQYF	TGTGCCAGCAGCTACCGGGACAGGGAGTTTGGGACCCAGTACTTC
TRBD1	TRBJ2-1	-	TRBV5-1	CASSLSTGEFSYNEQFF	TGCGCCAGCAGCCTATCGACAGGGGAATTCTCCTACAATGAGCAGTTCTTC
-	TRBJ2-1	few	TRBV12-3/TRBV12-4	CASAGFNEQFF	TGTGCCTCGGCGGGATTCAATGAGCAGTTCTTC
TRBD1	TRBJ2-7	-	TRBV5-6	CASSLDQGAYEQYF	TGTGCCAGCAGCTTGGATCAGGGGGCCTACGAGCAGTACTTC
TRBD2	TRBJ2-1	few	TRBV29-1	CSVGGGYVQFF	TGCAGCGTTGGGGGGGGATACGTGCAGTTCTTC
-	TRBJ2-7	few	TRBV7-9	CASSFLLSGNEQYF	TGTGCCAGCAGCTTTTTATTATCGGGGAACGAGCAGTACTTC
-	TRBJ1-1	-	TRBV11-2	CASSSLGPGGTEAFF	TGTGCCAGCAGCTCCCTAGGGCCGGGGGGTACTGAAGCTTTCTTT
-	TRBJ1-2	few	TRBV20-1	CSARDGYTF	TGCAGTGCTAGGGATGGCTACACCTTC
TRBD2	TRBJ2-7	few	TRBV6-5	CASSYFPLAGGTPSYEQYF	TGTGCCAGCAGTTACTTCCCACTAGCGGGAGGAACTCCGTCCTACGAGCAGTACTTC
TRBD2	TRBJ2-3	few	TRBV5-8	CASSFRGSGGQDTQYF	TGTGCCAGCAGCTTCCGAGGTAGCGGGGGGCAAGATACGCAGTATTTT
TRBD2	TRBJ2-7	many	TRBV5-1	CASSSSSGSSYEQYF	TGCGCCAGCAGCTCGAGCAGCGGGAGCTCCTACGAGCAGTACTTC
TRBD1	TRBJ2-1	-	TRBV27	CASSRQGRYNEQFF	TGTGCCAGCAGTCGACAGGGGAGGTACAATGAGCAGTTCTTC
-	TRBJ1-5	-	TRBV5-1	CASSPNAGGNQPQHF	TGCGCCAGCAGCCCTAATGCCGGGGGCAATCAGCCCCAGCATTTT
TRBD2	TRBJ2-4	few	TRBV9	CASSVVGLAGGKNIQYF	TGTGCCAGCAGCGTAGTGGGGCTAGCGGGAGGGAAGAACATTCAGTACTTC
TRBD2	TRBJ2-7	-	TRBV7-2	CASSSLHLAGGNLLHEQYF	TGTGCCAGCAGCTCGCTTCATCTAGCGGGGGGGAACCTCCTTCACGAGCAGTACTTC
TRBD1	TRBJ2-7	-	TRBV2	CASTEGPTGGYREQYF	TGTGCCAGCACCGAGGGACCGACAGGGGGCTATCGAGAGCAGTACTTC
-	TRBJ2-1	few	TRBV24-1	CATGGASGRSSYNEQFF	TGTGCCACCGGGGGGGCTAGCGGACGCAGCTCCTACAATGAGCAGTTCTTC
-	TRBJ2-3	few	TRBV20-1	CSARDPGTYSTDTQYF	TGCAGTGCTAGAGATCCCGGGACATATAGCACAGATACGCAGTATTTT
-	TRBJ2-1	few	TRBV2	CASSTGLGIGYEQFF	TGTGCCAGCAGCACAGGGCTGGGCATCGGGTATGAGCAGTTCTTC
TRBD1	TRBJ2-7	-	TRBV29-1	CSVYGQGGEQYF	TGCAGCGTTTATGGACAGGGCGGGGAGCAGTACTTC
TRBD2	TRBJ2-3	few	TRBV19	CASSSVAGKEADTQYF	TGTGCCAGTAGTTCCGTAGCGGGAAAAGAGGCAGATACGCAGTATTTT
-	TRBJ1-2	-	TRBV11-2	CASSLGGRRDSINYGYTF	TGTGCCAGCAGCTTAGGCGGTAGGCGGGACTCGATTAACTATGGCTACACCTTC
-	TRBJ1-3	-	TRBV6-5	CASSSGGRRASSGNTIYF	TGTGCCAGCAGTTCCGGGGGTCGGAGGGCGAGCTCTGGAAACACCATATATTTT
-	TRBJ2-2	-	TRBV6-5	CASSYGTRRTGELFF	TGTGCCAGCAGTTACGGGACACGACGGACCGGGGAGCTGTTTTTT
-	TRBJ2-2	-	TRBV2	CASRLERAAGELFF	TGTGCCAGCCGACTCGAAAGGGCCGCCGGGGAGCTGTTTTTT
-	TRBJ2-7	-	TRBV6-6	CASTHMEGGGEQYF	TGTGCCAGCACACACATGGAAGGGGGAGGCGAGCAGTACTTC
TRBD1	TRBJ2-1	few	TRBV29-1	CSVVSRGRANEQFF	TGCAGCGTAGTTAGTAGGGGGCGGGCAAATGAGCAGTTCTTC
-	TRBJ2-4	-	TRBV7-9	CASSFTQKAKNIQYF	TGTGCCAGCAGCTTCACCCAGAAAGCCAAAAACATTCAGTACTTC
-	TRBJ2-7	-	TRBV7-2	CASSSNPQGEQYF	TGTGCCAGCAGCTCGAACCCCCAGGGCGAGCAGTACTTC
-	TRBJ2-3	-	TRBV6-4	CASSPEGGGYTQYF	TGTGCCAGCAGTCCCGAGGGGGGCGGATATACGCAGTATTTT
TRBD1	TRBJ2-3	-	TRBV7-3	CASSLGTARSTDTQYF	TGTGCCAGCAGCTTGGGGACAGCGCGAAGCACAGATACGCAGTATTTT